Shown below are 10 T cell receptor beta chains from a single sample sequenced in a study of T cell clonality in common variable immunodeficiency. Produced via immunoSEQ multiplex PCR; TCRdb's table is partial and in-frame only. The sample is made up of roughly 43,000 clones, none counted only once. The sample taken for sequencing was peripheral blood mononuclear cells. These receptors came from a person aged 18-70 years in good health.

This clone was found many times. The observed sequence ends 3 residues before the CDR3 terminus, with the missing tail filled in from the germline J gene. V is TRBV7-6 and J is TRBJ2-5; D gene uncertain. This CDR3 has 12 amino acids. Germline assignment: CDR1 SGHVS and CDR2 FNYEAQ. V lost 1 base to trimming and J lost 4 bases, with 4 bases between them. The CDR3 sequence: CASSLVAETQYF. The DNA read from the CDR3 is TGTGCCAGCAGCTTAGTAGCAGAGACC. Full variable domain (remainder filled in from reference TRBV7-6 and TRBJ2-5): GAGVSQSPRYKVTKRGQDVALRCDPISGHVSLYWYRQALGQGPEFLTYFNYEAQQDKSGLPNDRFSAERPEGSISTLTIQRTEQRDSAMYRCASSLVAETQYFGPGTRLLVL.

This clone was seen ten or more times. The sequence runs out 3 residues before the end of the CDR3; the remainder is reconstructed from the germline J gene. The J gene is TRBJ1-2, the V gene TRBV4-2; D gene ambiguous. CDR1 is LGHNA, CDR2 YNFKEQ, per germline. This CDR3 has 14 residues. V gave up 1 base and J gave up 5 bases, with 11 bases separating them. CDR3 region: CASSQALGLYGYTF. The CDR3 DNA, read in part, is TGTGCCAGCAGCCAAGCTTTAGGGCTGTATGGC.

There are many counts of this clone. The read stops 3 residues short of the end of the CDR3; the missing end is completed from the germline J gene. The chain employs TRBV5-1 and TRBJ2-7; D is ambiguous. CDR3 length equals 13 residues. Germline CDR1 and CDR2: SGHRS and YFSETQ. V was clipped by 1 base and J by 5 bases, with 10 bases between them. The CDR3 DNA, read in part, is TGCGCCAGCAGCTTGTCCAGACACCACGAG. Amino acid sequence: CASSLSRHHE. The whole CDR3 protein reads CASSLSRHHEQYF. Full variable domain (missing parts from reference TRBV5-1 and TRBJ2-7): KAGVTQTPRYLIKTRGQQVTLSCSPISGHRSVSWYQQTPGQGLQFLFEYFSETQRNKGNFPGRFSGRQFSNSRSEMNVSTLELGDSALYLCASSLSRHHEQYFGPGTRLTVT.

This clone showed up many times. The read ends 3 residues before the CDR3 terminus; that terminus is restored from the germline J gene. This chain links TRBV2 with TRBJ1-6; possibly TRBD1 for D (6 bases). The CDR3 consists of 14 residues. CDR1 and CDR2 from the germline V gene are SNHLY and FYNNEI. V gave up 6 bases and J gave up 7 bases, with 13 bases separating them. The CDR3 loop is CASRVTGNNSPLHF. CDR3 bases read: TGTGCCAGCAGGGTTACAGGGAACAATTCACCC.

This clone was observed at least ten times. The CDR3 extends 3 residues past the end of the read, so its final part is completed from the germline J gene. This chain joins TRBV12-3 or TRBV12-4 and TRBJ2-2; 10 bases are shared with TRBD1. The trim removed 6 bases at V and 4 bases at J, leaving 8 bases unmatched. The CDR3 totals 16 residues. The sequenced CDR3 bases are TGTGCCAGCAGCACCTGGGACAGGGGCTTCACCGGGGAG. Residues: CASSTWDRGFTGE. In full, the CDR3 is CASSTWDRGFTGELFF.

The sample holds many counts of this clone. The read ends 3 residues shy of where the CDR3 ends; the end is completed using the germline J gene. The same CDR3 also results from other DNA sequences found in this sample. The V call is TRBV18, the J call TRBJ2-5, with D perhaps matching TRBD1 (6 bases). Per the germline V gene, CDR1 is KGHSH and CDR2 is LQKENI. This CDR3 comprises 17 residues. The V gene lost 0 bases and the J gene lost 0 bases, with 14 bases spanning the gap. This chain's CDR3 is CASSPPGVQGNQETQYF. The sequenced CDR3 bases are TGTGCCAGCTCACCACCGGGTGTCCAGGGGAACCAAGAGACC. The complete variable domain, with remaining parts taken from reference TRBV18 and TRBJ2-5, reads NAGVMQNPRHLVRRRGQEARLRCSPMKGHSHVYWYRQLPEEGLKFMVYLQKENIIDESGMPKERFSAEFPKEGPSILRIQQVVRGDSAAYFCASSPPGVQGNQETQYFGPGTRLLVL.

There are many counts of this clone. The read falls 3 residues short of the CDR3 end, and the missing part is taken from the germline J gene. The rearrangement uses TRBV6-2 or TRBV6-3 and TRBJ1-1; possibly TRBD1 for D (5 bases). The V and J ends lost 6 bases and 1 base respectively, with 9 bases between them. The CDR3 runs 13 residues. CDR1 is MNHEY and CDR2 is SVGEGT in the germline V gene. The chain's CDR3 is CASRQDPNTEAFF. CDR3 DNA (partial): TGTGCCAGCAGACAGGATCCGAACACTGAA.

Many counts were recorded for this clone. The read finishes 3 residues shy of the CDR3 end, and the germline J gene is used to complete it. The chain employs TRBV18 and TRBJ2-3; 11 bases fit TRBD2. V was clipped by 5 bases and J by 3 bases; unmatched bases: 4. The germline V gene encodes CDR1 KGHSH and CDR2 LQKENI. The CDR3 length is 15 residues. The covered CDR3 bases are TGTGCCAGCTCATCGACTAGCGGGAAGACAGATACG. Protein: CASSSTSGKTDT. The full CDR3 reads CASSSTSGKTDTQYF.

This clone has just a few counts. The read terminates 3 residues ahead of where the CDR3 ends, so the germline J gene completes it. This chain links TRBV7-8 with TRBJ1-5; D possibly corresponds to TRBD1 (5 bases). V was clipped by 1 base and J by 3 bases, with 13 bases between them. The CDR3 extends over 16 amino acids. Germline V lookup: CDR1 SGHVS, CDR2 FQNEAQ. The CDR3: CASSLVGGGFNQPQHF. Incomplete CDR3 DNA: TGTGCCAGCAGCTTAGTCGGGGGTGGATTCAATCAGCCC.

This clone came up many times. The read comes to an end 3 residues before the CDR3 does, leaving the germline J gene to fill in the end. The chain joins TRBV29-1 to TRBJ1-1; D perhaps matches TRBD1 (6 bases). Germline-derived CDR1 and CDR2 are SQVTM and ANQGSEA. The ends were cut back, 5 bases at V and 3 bases at J, with 13 bases in the middle. The CDR3 has 13 amino acids. The CDR3 bases that were read are TGCAGCGTTCCGGGCAGGGGATACACTGAA. Its protein is CSVPGRGYTE. The whole CDR3 is CSVPGRGYTEAFF.